The rows below give T cell receptor beta chains drawn from one sample of a study of T cell repertoires in cytomegalovirus infection. TCRdb independently ran MiXCR on the reads; one entry per CDR3 protein. This repertoire shows fewer than 1,000,000 distinct CDR3 sequences, around 30% found once; its top ten account for roughly 13%. These TCRs' antigens remain unknown. The source material was cultured CD8+ T cells from PBMCs, sampled from culture after CMV antigen stimulation. These receptors were obtained from a human donor in good health (CMV status not recorded). Some clones in this sample may be carry-over from other donors' samples. The conserved cysteine and the conserved F or W are not part of the CDR3 here.

ASSRTGGGGYT	11	TRBJ1-2	TRBV6-1
ASSQGRGRNQPQH	13	TRBJ1-5	TRBV3-1
ASSGAGLAGGQETQY	15	TRBJ2-5	TRBV6-1
ASSYSRSLGGYNEQF	15	TRBJ2-1	TRBV6-2/TRBV6-3
ASSEAHRGPYGYT	13	TRBJ1-2	TRBV2
AIPARGRTEAF	11	TRBJ1-1	TRBV7-9
ASSLALAVGTGELF	14	TRBJ2-2	TRBV7-9
SVAGGYARGGTSYNEQF	17	TRBJ2-1	TRBV29-1
ASSYSMGQGSYQPQH	15	TRBJ1-5	TRBV6-6
ASSPTPSGERPTDTQY	16	TRBJ2-3	TRBV11-2
ASSLDNANTEAF	12	TRBJ1-1	TRBV5-6
ASSGGTPLPTDTQY	14	TRBJ2-3	TRBV10-2
ASSAGQRYEQY	11	TRBJ2-7	TRBV13
AISESRYQPQH	11	TRBJ1-5	TRBV10-3
ASRSAVRETQY	11	TRBJ2-5	TRBV2
ASSLALGPGEQY	12	TRBJ2-7	TRBV5-4
ASSSPSPPAGTNQPQH	16	TRBJ1-5	TRBV12-3/TRBV12-4
ASRASGGIQETQY	13	TRBJ2-5	TRBV19
AVGGSTYGYT	10	TRBJ1-2	TRBV11-2
ASSPTGTGELF	11	TRBJ2-2	TRBV12-3/TRBV12-4
ASTLGPTGNTIY	12	TRBJ1-3	TRBV12-3/TRBV12-4
ASSPGTAATF	10	TRBJ1-1	TRBV5-4
ASSQDSLAGSYNEQF	15	TRBJ2-1	TRBV14
ASSQDRSSTDTQY	13	TRBJ2-3	TRBV4-2
ASSLGIQGMNTEAF	14	TRBJ1-1	TRBV7-2
ASSHRGGEAF	10	TRBJ1-1	TRBV28
ASTDRDENSPLH	12	TRBJ1-6	TRBV19
ASTPGQAFSYNEQF	14	TRBJ2-1	TRBV19
ASSHSGGGAPGELF	14	TRBJ2-2	TRBV4-1
ASSSLFSGPENIQY	14	TRBJ2-4	TRBV6-2/TRBV6-3
SALTLGELF	9	TRBJ2-2	TRBV20-1
ASSSNFPGQGASTNEKLF	18	TRBJ1-4	TRBV27
ASSQILQGFAGELF	14	TRBJ2-2	TRBV4-3
ASSLGTSGSLLGRETQY	17	TRBJ2-5	TRBV7-9
ASSPLREPGNSPLH	14	TRBJ1-6	TRBV7-6
ASSWGTSGEVGQY	13	TRBJ2-3	TRBV27
ASSEYDSTEAF	11	TRBJ1-1	TRBV6-1
ASSPTRTYNEQF	12	TRBJ2-1	TRBV4-1
AISSSPGGPSENTQY	15	TRBJ2-3	TRBV10-3
ASVAGWADTQY	11	TRBJ2-3	TRBV7-9
ASSPPLESSYNEQF	14	TRBJ2-1	TRBV18
ATSEGPISSYEQY	13	TRBJ2-7	TRBV15
ASSGDSNNYGYT	12	TRBJ1-2	TRBV12-3/TRBV12-4